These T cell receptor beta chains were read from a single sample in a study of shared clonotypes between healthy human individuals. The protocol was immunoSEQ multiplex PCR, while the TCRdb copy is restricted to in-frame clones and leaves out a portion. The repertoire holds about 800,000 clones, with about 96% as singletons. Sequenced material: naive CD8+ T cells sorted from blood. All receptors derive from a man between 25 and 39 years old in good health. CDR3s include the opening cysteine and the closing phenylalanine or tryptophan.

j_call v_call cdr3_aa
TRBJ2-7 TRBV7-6 CASSQTPGVPYEQYF
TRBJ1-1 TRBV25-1 CASSEPGAFGTEAFF
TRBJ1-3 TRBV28 CASSLDSGNTIYF
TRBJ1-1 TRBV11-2 CASSLRLGGMNTEAFF
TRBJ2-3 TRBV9 CASSVDDITDTQYF
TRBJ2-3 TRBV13 CASRGATDTQYF
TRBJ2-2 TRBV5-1 CASSLGRNTGELFF
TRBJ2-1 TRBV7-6 CASSLSGTSEQFF
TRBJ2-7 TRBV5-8 CASSHPRDRVRYEQYF
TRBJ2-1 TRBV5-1 CASSLHAGSSSYNEQFF
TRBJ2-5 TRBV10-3 CAISASSYQETQYF
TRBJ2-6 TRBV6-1 CASSETGDGANVLTF
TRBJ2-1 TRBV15 CATSRDRARNEQFF
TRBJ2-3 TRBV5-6 CASSSRDFTIPSTDTQYF
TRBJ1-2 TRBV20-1 CSASSQGDYTF
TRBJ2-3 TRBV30 CAWSVLVGVEAVSPDTQYF
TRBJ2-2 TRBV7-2 CASSPQTSWNTGELFF
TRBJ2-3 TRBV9 CASSVGAKGTRSTDTQYF
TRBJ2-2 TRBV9 CASSVFQGQGGELFF
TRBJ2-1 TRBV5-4 CASSTRSGTSGQFF
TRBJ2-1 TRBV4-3 CASSQEGWDGEQFF
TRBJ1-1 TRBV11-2 CASSPGQVWGEGTEAFF
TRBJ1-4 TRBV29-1 CSVVYDGEKLFF
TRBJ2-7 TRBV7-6 CASRPSGNSYEQYF
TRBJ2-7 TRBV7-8 CASSLRAGQISYEQYF
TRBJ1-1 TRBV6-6 CASSPDRREAFF
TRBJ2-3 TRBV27 CASTPRVGTQYF
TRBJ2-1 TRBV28 CASSALTGSYNEQFF
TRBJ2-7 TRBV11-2 CASSPGTSYEQYF
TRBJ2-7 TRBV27 CASRRGSSYEQYF
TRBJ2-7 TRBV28 CASSSGTYEQYF
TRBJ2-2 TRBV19 CASSFVPGGVAGELFF
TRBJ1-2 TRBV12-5 CASGSVGNNYGYTF
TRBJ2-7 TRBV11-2 CASSLDALRSFSYEQYF
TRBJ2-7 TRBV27 CASSLRPGGLAYEQYF
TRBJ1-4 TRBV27 CASTDPGIEKLFF
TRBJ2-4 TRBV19 CASSTKTSSTALAKNIQYF
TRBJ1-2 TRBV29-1 CSVGVLLGQGSYGYTF
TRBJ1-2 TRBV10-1 CVFCPGGPAGYTF
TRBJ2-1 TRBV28 CASSFGLAGVNEQFF
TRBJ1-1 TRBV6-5 CASSLASRTEAFF
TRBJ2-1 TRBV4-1 CASSQDHNEQFF
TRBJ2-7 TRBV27 CASSLSVGTGTYEQYF
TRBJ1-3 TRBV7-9 CASSPQRSGFSGNTIYF
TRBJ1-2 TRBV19 CASSVRFDPANYGYTF
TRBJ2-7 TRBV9 CASSGGGTGPYEQYF
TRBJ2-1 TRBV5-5 CASTLWAEYNEQFF
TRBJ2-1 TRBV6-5 CASSESGSFNEQFF
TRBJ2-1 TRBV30 CAWSASGRMDEQFF
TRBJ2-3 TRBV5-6 CASSWGSDTQYF
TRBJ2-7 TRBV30 CAWASPAYEQYF
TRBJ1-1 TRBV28 CASSPSRTGLTEAFF
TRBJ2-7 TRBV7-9 CASSPGPLYEQYF
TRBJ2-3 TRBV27 CASSLSGRGADTQYF
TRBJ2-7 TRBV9 CASSVDGEISYEQYF
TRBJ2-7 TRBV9 CASGAVGEQYF
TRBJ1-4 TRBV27 CASSLLGAGPTLDATNEKLFF
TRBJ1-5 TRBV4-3 CASSQDGAGNQPQHF
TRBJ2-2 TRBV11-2 CASSLGLAGFADTGELFF